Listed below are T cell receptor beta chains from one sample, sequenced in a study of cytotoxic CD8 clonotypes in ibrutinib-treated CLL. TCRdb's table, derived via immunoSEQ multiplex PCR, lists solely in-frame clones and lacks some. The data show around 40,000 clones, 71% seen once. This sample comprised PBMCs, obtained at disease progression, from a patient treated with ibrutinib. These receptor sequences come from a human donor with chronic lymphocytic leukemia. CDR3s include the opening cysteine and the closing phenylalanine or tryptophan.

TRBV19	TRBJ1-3	CASSIDHSRDSGNTIYF
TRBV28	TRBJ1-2	CASSFQGRAGYGYTF
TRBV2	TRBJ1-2	CASSEWSGGAGYTF
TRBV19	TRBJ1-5	CASSDGGGIQPQHF
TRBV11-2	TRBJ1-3	CASSFSAGGFGNTIYF
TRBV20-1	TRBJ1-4	CSAFLREKLFF
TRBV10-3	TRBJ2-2	CAISGTSGSELFF
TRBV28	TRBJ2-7	CAGRGGTYEQYF
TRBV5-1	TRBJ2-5	CASSPQGGFQETQYF
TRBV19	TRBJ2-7	CASSRGTGYSYEQYF
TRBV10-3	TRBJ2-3	CAISVSTDTQYF
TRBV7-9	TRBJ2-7	CASSLSSGGSPFNEQYF
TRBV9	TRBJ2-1	CASSVTPGSAGGGGEQFF
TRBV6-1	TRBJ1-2	CASKDSSRGDYGYTF
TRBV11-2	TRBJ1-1	CASRLSGGTEAFF
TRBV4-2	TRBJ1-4	CASSQGLGLFF
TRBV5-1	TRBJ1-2	CASSLRVEGSGYTF
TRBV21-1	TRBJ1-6	CASRKGQGDNYDSPLHF
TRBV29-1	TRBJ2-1	CSVKGLAGFSFNEQFF
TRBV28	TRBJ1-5	CASSPSGTGGQPQHF
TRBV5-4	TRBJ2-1	CASSSMDRAYDEQFF
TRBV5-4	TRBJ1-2	CASSLGSLYGYTF
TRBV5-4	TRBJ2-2	CASSLEFTTGELFF
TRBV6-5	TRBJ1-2	CASTDRGIGYGYTF
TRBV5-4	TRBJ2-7	CASSWGTGNVEQYF
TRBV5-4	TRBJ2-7	CASSAGLAGGVLEQYF
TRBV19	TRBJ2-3	CASTVGTAGYGDTQYF
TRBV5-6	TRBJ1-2	CASRPQVNYGYTF
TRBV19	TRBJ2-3	CASSLGTGQYF